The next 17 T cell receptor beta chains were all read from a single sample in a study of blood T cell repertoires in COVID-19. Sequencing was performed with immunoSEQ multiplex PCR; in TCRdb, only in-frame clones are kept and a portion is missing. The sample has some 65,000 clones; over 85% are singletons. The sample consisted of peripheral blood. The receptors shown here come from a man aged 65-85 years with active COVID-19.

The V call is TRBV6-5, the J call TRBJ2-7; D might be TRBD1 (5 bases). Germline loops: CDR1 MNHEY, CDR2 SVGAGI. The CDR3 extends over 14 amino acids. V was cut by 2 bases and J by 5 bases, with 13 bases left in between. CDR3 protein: CASSYHGREDEQYF. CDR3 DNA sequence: TGTGCCAGCAGTTACCACGGCAGGGAAGACGAGCAGTACTTC.

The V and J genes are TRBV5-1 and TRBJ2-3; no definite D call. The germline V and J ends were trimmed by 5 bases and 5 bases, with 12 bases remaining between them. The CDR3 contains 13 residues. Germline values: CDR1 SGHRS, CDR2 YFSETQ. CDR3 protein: CASRLQTKDTQYF. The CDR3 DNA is TGCGCCAGCAGACTACAAACAAAAGATACGCAGTATTTT.

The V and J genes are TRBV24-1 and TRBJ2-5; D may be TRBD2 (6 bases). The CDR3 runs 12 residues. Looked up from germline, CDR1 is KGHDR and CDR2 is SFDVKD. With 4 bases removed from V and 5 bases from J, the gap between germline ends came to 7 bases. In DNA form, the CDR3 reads TGTGCCACCAGTGACGCGGGGGAGACCCAGTACTTC. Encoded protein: CATSDAGETQYF.

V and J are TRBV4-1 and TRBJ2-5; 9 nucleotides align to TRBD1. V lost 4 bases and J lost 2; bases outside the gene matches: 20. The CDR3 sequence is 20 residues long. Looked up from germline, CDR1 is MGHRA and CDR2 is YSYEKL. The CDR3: CASSRFPGQGRGSQQETQYF. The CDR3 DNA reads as TGCGCCAGCAGCCGATTCCCGGGACAGGGTCGAGGTAGTCAACAAGAGACCCAGTACTTC.

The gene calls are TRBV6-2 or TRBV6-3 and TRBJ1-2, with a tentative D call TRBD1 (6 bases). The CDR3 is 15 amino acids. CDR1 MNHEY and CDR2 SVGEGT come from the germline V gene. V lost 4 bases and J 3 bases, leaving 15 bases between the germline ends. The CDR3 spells CASSSRQDRYYGYTF. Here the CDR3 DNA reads TGTGCCAGCAGTTCCCGACAGGATAGGTACTATGGCTACACCTTC.

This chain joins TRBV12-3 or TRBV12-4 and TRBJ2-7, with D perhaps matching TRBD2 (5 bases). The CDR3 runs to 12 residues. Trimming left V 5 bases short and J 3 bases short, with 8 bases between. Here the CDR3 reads CASSPSGYEQYV. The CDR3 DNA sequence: TGTGCCAGCAGTCCGAGCGGCTACGAGCAGTACGTC.

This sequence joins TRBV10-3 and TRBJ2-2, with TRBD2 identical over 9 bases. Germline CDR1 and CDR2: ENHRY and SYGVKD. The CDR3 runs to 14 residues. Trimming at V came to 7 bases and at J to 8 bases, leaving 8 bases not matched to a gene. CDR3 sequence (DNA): TGTGCCATCAAATCGACTAGCGGTACGGGGGAGCTGTTTTTT. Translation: CAIKSTSGTGELFF.

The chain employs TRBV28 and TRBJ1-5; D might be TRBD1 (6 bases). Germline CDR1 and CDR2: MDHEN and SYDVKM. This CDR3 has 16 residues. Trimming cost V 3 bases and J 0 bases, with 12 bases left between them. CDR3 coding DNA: TGTGCCAGCAGTTTTGGAGGCAGGGGTAGCAATCAGCCCCAGCATTTT. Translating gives CASSFGGRGSNQPQHF.

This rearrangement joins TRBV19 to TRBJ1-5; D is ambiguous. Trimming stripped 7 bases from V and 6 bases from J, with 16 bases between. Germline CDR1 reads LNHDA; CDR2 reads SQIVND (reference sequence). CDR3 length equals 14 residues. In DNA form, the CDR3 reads TGTGCCAGTACCAACACCCCCTTGGTTCAGCCCCAGCATTTT. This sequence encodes CASTNTPLVQPQHF.

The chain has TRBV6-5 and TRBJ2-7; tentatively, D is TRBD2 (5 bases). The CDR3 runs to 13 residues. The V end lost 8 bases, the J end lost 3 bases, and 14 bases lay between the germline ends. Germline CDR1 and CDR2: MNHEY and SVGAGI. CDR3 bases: TGTGCCAGCCAACGGGGTCAGAACTACGAGCAGTACTTC. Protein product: CASQRGQNYEQYF.

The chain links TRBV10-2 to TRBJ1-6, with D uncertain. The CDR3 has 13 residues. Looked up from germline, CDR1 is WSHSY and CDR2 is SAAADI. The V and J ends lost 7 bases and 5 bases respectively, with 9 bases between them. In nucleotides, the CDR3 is TGCGCCAGCAAGGACTGGAATAATTCACCCCTCCACTTT. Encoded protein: CASKDWNNSPLHF.

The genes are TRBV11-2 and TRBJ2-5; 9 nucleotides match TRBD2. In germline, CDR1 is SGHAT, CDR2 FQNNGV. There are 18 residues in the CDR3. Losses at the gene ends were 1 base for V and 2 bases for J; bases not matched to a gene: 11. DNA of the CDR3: TGTGCCAGCAGCTTAGGCGGCGGGGGGGCCGATAGGCAAGAGACCCAGTACTTC. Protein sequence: CASSLGGGGADRQETQYF.

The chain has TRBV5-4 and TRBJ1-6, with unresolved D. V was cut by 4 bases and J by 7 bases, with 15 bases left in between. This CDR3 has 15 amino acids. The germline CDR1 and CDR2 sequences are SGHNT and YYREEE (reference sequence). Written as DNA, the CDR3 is TGTGCCAGCAGCCCGGGGTGGACGGGCAATTCACCCCTCCACTTT. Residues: CASSPGWTGNSPLHF.

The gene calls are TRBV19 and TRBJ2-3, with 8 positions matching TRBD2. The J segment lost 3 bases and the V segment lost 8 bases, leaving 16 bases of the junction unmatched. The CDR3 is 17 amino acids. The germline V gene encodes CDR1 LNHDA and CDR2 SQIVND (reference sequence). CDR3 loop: CASSRRLASGRTDTQYF. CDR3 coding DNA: TGTGCCAGTTCCCGTCGACTAGCGTCGGGGAGGACAGATACGCAGTATTTT.

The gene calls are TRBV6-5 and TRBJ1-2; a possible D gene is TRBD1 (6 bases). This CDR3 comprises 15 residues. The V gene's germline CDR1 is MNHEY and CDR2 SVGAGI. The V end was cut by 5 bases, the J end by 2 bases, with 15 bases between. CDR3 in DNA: TGTGCCAGCAGTAGGGGGGGCAGGGAGAACTATGGCTACACCTTC. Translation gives CASSRGGRENYGYTF.

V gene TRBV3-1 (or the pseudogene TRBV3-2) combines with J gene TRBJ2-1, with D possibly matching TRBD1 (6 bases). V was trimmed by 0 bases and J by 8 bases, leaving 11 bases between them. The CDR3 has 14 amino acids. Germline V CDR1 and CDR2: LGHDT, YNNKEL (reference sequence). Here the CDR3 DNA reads TGTGCCAGCAGCCAAGAGACAGGAGTTGATGAGCAGTTCTTC. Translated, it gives CASSQETGVDEQFF.

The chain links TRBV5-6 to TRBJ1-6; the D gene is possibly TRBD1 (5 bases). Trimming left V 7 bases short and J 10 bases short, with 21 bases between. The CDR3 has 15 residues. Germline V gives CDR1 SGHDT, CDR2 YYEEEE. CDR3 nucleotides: TGTGCCAGCTCGCGTCGGGGGTGGATTGGGTCACCCCTCCACTTT. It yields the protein CASSRRGWIGSPLHF.